The text below deals with one T cell receptor (beta chain). Clones were read by immunoSEQ multiplex PCR, and TCRdb kept only the in-frame ones, dropping some. The repertoire includes about 120,000 clones, roughly 57% of them detected once, and under 45% sits in the top ten. As input for TCR beta libraries, roughly 2 micrograms of genomic DNA came from cryopreserved PBMCs. This sample was taken from a study of cytotoxic CD8 clonotypes in ibrutinib-treated CLL. CDR1 is KGHSH and CDR2 is LQKENI in the germline V gene. The CDR3 consists of 14 residues. V lost 4 bases to trimming and J lost 4 bases, with 13 bases between them.

Specimen: PBMCs, collected after 24 months of ibrutinib treatment. V and J are TRBV18 and TRBJ1-1; the D is unclear. The origin of this receptor is a human donor with chronic lymphocytic leukemia. CDR3 DNA sequence: TGTGCCAGCTCACGGGCCCGGATGAGCACTGAAGCTTTCTTT. Protein: CASSRARMSTEAFF.